This T cell receptor beta chain appears in the sequencing data of a study of shared clonotypes between healthy human individuals. The wider study: There were three CD4 naive, three CD4 memory, two CD8 naive and one CD8 memory plates per donor.

Study outcomes and limitations: Generation probabilities were higher for clonotypes shared across all four sorted-subset donors than for unshared ones. About 5% was the fraction of naive CD4 clonotypes found shared across several donors.

On this clone itself: Antigen: not known.

The assay was immunoSEQ multiplex PCR, and TCRdb's table has in-frame clones only and misses some. The sample carries approximately 2,000,000 clones, approximately 92% recorded once. Naive CD8 isolation took CD45RO-negative cells positively selected for CCR7 and excluded terminally differentiated effector memory CD45RA+ cells. CDR1 SGHNT and CDR2 YENEEA come from the germline V gene. The CDR3 totals 12 residues. Trimming took 1 base from V and 15 from J; bases not matched to a gene: 5. This receptor was identified in a young man in good health. Some clones in this sample may be carry-over from other donors' samples. The sequenced sample was naive CD8+ T cells from PBMCs. J is TRBJ2-1 and V is TRBV11-3; 8 bases match TRBD2. The CDR3 region is CASSLGAGGPFF. The CDR3 DNA follows: TGTGCCAGCAGCTTAGGGGCGGGAGGCCCGTTCTTC.